Each of the 10 T cell receptor beta chains below was sequenced from the same sample in a study of blood T cells in healthy people across ages. A second PCR, run for about 6 to 11 cycles, used a sample-barcoded 5' primer plus a J-beta primer mix. TCRdb reanalysed the 5' RACE reads using MiXCR and keeps one entry per CDR3 protein. The sample holds roughly 1 million distinct CDR3 sequences, 25% seen once. The sample also formed part of further work on T cells of mothers and their children.

What was sequenced was blood. These receptors were taken from a girl aged 2 to 10 in good health.

There are a few counts of this clonotype. This chain joins TRBV28 and TRBJ1-4, with 8 bases identical to TRBD1. The CDR3 has 14 amino acids. J lost 8 bases, V lost 2 bases, and 4 bases had no gene match. Looked up from germline, CDR1 is MDHEN and CDR2 is SYDVKM. The CDR3 DNA is TGTGCCAGCAGTTTACGACAGGGGATAGAAAAACTGTTTTTT. Translated, it gives CASSLRQGIEKLFF.

The chain carries TRBV29-1 and TRBJ1-1; no clear D gene. The length of the CDR3 is 13 residues. Trimming shortened V by 4 bases and J by 0 bases, and 9 bases separated the two germline ends. Germline V gene sequence: CDR1 SQVTM, CDR2 ANQGSEA. The CDR3 DNA sequence: TGCAGCGTTGCAGGAAAGTTGAACACTGAAGCTTTCTTT. Protein product: CSVAGKLNTEAFF.

This clonotype was counted a few times. This sequence joins TRBV20-1 and TRBJ1-3, with D possibly matching TRBD1 (5 bases). The CDR3 has 13 residues. Germline assignment: CDR1 DFQATT and CDR2 SNEGSKA (reference sequence). Trimming pared 3 bases from V and 4 bases from J, leaving 10 bases between. The CDR3 DNA follows: TGCAGTGCTAGTGGGGCCGTGGGAAACACCATATATTTT. Residues: CSASGAVGNTIYF.

The rearrangement uses TRBV19 and TRBJ1-4; possible D gene TRBD1, 5 bases. Germline V CDR1 and CDR2: LNHDA, SQIVND (reference sequence). The V gene lost 6 bases and the J gene lost 4 bases, with 15 bases spanning the gap. CDR3 size: 15 residues. The CDR3 spells CASSQTGTINEKLFF. The CDR3 DNA follows: TGTGCCAGTAGCCAGACCGGGACCATTAATGAAAAACTGTTTTTT. The entire variable domain, with the rest obtained from reference TRBV19 and TRBJ1-4, is as follows: DGGITQSPKYLFRKEGQNVTLSCEQNLNHDAMYWYRQDPGQGLRLIYYSQIVNDFQKGDIAEGYSVSREKKESFPLTVTSAQKNPTAFYLCASSQTGTINEKLFFGSGTQLSVL.

This clonotype was detected only a few times. The rearrangement joins TRBV7-3 to TRBJ1-1; 9 nucleotides agree with TRBD1. Germline assignment: CDR1 SGHTA and CDR2 FQGTGA. The CDR3 has 14 residues. V trimming: 4 bases; J trimming: 4 bases; junction bases outside the gene matches: 4. The CDR3 region is CASSWGQGATEAFF. The CDR3 bases are TGTGCCAGCAGCTGGGGACAGGGAGCCACTGAAGCTTTCTTT.

V usage is TRBV7-2 and J usage is TRBJ2-2, with D perhaps TRBD2 (6 bases). CDR3 length equals 14 residues. V dropped 2 bases and J dropped 3 bases, with 7 bases sitting between them. Germline V gene sequence: CDR1 SGHTA, CDR2 FQGNSA. The CDR3 sequence: CASSLRDYTGELFF. CDR3 DNA sequence: TGTGCCAGCAGCTTAAGGGACTACACCGGGGAGCTGTTTTTT.

The chain has TRBV28 and TRBJ1-5, with 8 nucleotides matching TRBD1. With 6 bases clipped from V and 7 bases from J, the junction kept 11 bases outside the gene matches. The CDR3 spans 15 residues. Germline V gives CDR1 MDHEN, CDR2 SYDVKM. The DNA for the CDR3 is TGTGCCAGCAGGGCCCAGGGGGCATTCGCCCAGCCCCAGCATTTT. Its protein is CASRAQGAFAQPQHF.

This clonotype was detected only once. The chain carries TRBV11-2 and TRBJ2-2; tentatively, D is TRBD1 or TRBD2 (5 bases each). Looked up from germline, CDR1 is SGHAT and CDR2 is FQNNGV. The CDR3 consists of 15 residues. V shed 3 bases and J shed 7 bases, with 15 bases lying between them. The CDR3 sequence is CASSLGLARGGELFF. Written as DNA, the CDR3 is TGTGCCAGCAGCTTGGGGCTAGCTAGAGGCGGGGAGCTGTTTTTT.

This CDR3 reads CASSQDWFFQYF. CDR3 nucleotide sequence: TGCGCCAGCAGCCAAGATTGGTTTTTTCAGTACTTC. The rearrangement joins TRBV4-1 to TRBJ2-4, with no clear D. CDR1 is MGHRA and CDR2 is YSYEKL in the germline V gene. With 0 bases removed from V and 11 bases from J, the gap between germline ends came to 8 bases. This CDR3 has 12 amino acids.

V is TRBV13 and J is TRBJ2-7; D may match TRBD1 or TRBD2 (5 bases each). Trimming left V 5 bases short and J 3 bases short, with 17 bases between. The CDR3 covers 15 residues. CDR1 PRHDT and CDR2 FYEKMQ come from the germline V gene (reference sequence). The chain's CDR3 is CASSPGPLPSYEQYF. CDR3 nucleotides: TGTGCCAGCAGCCCGGGACCGCTTCCCAGCTACGAGCAGTACTTC.